This T cell receptor beta chain derives from a study of T cell changes during pregnancy in multiple sclerosis. The repertoire was sequenced with immunoSEQ multiplex PCR; TCRdb's copy has only in-frame clones and lacks some. The table lists about 40,000 clones, 94% of them singletons. Germline CDR1 is KGHSH and CDR2 is LQKENI. The CDR3 has 14 residues. V was trimmed by 3 bases and J by 0 bases, leaving 5 bases between them. The rearrangement uses TRBV18 and TRBJ1-4; no firm D call. The TCR comes from a female donor with multiple sclerosis, enrolled in a pregnancy study. This sample comprised peripheral blood, obtained in the third trimester of pregnancy. DNA for the CDR3: TGTGCCAGCTCACCGGGAGCAACTAATGAAAAACTGTTTTTT. This gives the protein CASSPGATNEKLFF.